The TCR beta chain under discussion was sequenced for a study of identical twins. General study points: Out-of-frame TCR alpha sharing observed in monozygotic twins exceeded model estimates. Whereas memory repertoires showed no such difference, abundant cord blood beta clonotypes carried fewer insertions.

The table lists this clonotype with a few counts. Its cognate antigen is unknown. The junction and the germline gene differ at one end; a read error may be behind it. This CDR3 has 14 amino acids. The germline V gene has CDR1 SGHRS and CDR2 YFSETQ. Unique molecular identifiers were present on the cDNA, which also gained a universal primer site by template switching. Each CDR3 protein is one row after TCRdb ran MiXCR on the 5' RACE reads. The table records more than 200,000 distinct CDR3 sequences, roughly an eighth of them present only once. The receptor was isolated from a woman between 18 and 29 years old in good health. Sequencing input: memory (CD45RO+) T cells sorted from blood. J is TRBJ2-5 and V is TRBV5-1; D is unresolved. The CDR3 reads CASSLEAPQGTQYF. CDR3 nucleotide sequence: TGCGCCAGCAGCTTGGAAGCGCCCCAAGGGACCCAGTACTTC. Variable domain in full (rest from reference TRBV5-1 and TRBJ2-5): KAGVTQTPRYLIKTRGQQVTLSCSPISGHRSVSWYQQTPGQGLQFLFEYFSETQRNKGNFPGRFSGRQFSNSRSEMNVSTLELGDSALYLCASSLEAPQGTQYFGPGTRLLVL.